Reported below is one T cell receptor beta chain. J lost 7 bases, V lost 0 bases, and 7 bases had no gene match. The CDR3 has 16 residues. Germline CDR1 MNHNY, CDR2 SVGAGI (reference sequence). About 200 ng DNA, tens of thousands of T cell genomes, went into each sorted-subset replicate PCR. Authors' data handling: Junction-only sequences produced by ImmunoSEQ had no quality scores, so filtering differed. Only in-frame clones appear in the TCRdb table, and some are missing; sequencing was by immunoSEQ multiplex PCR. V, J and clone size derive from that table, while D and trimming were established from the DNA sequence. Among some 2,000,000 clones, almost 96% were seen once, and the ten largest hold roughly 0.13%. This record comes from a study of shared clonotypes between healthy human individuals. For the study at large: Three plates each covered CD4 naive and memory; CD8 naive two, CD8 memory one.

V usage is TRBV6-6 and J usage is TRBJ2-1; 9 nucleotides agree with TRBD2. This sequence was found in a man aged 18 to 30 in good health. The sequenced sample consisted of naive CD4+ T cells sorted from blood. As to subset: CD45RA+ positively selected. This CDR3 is CASSYSGGGAKNEQFF. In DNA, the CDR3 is TGTGCCAGCAGTTACTCTGGCGGGGGGGCCAAGAATGAGCAGTTCTTC.